These 6 T cell receptor beta chains originate from one sample sequenced in a study of cytomegalovirus exposure and HLA in healthy donors. PCR employed 60 Vbeta and 13 Jbeta primers. Profiled with immunoSEQ multiplex PCR; TCRdb holds only in-frame clones, not every one. The sample has 100,000 or so clones, roughly 13% seen once. Sequencing was done on a sample of PBMCs. The receptors were gathered from a man aged 35-49 years in good health and CMV-seropositive.

Only a few counts were recorded for this clone. The V gene is TRBV4-2, the J gene TRBJ1-4; 9 bases are shared with TRBD1. This CDR3 contains 14 residues. Trimming cost V 4 bases and J 5 bases; bases outside gene matches: 2. Germline V CDR1 and CDR2: LGHNA, YNFKEQ. CDR3 bases: TGTGCCAGCAGCCGAGACAGGGGGAATGAAAAACTGTTTTTT. Translation: CASSRDRGNEKLFF.

This clone occurred a few times. The V and J genes are TRBV10-3 and TRBJ2-3, with 9 bases fitting TRBD1. The length of the CDR3 is 14 residues. CDR1 and CDR2 (germline): ENHRY, SYGVKD. With V trimmed by 4 bases and J by 4 bases, 3 bases remained unmatched. The CDR3 DNA reads TGTGCCATCAGTGCGAGGACAGGGGCAGATACGCAGTATTTT. It codes for CAISARTGADTQYF.

This clone occurred a few times. Within the sample, other DNA sequences also encode this same CDR3. The V gene is TRBV13, the J gene TRBJ2-3; no clear D gene. Germline-derived CDR1 and CDR2 are PRHDT and FYEKMQ (reference sequence). The V gene lost 5 bases and the J gene lost 6 bases, with 9 bases spanning the gap. This CDR3 comprises 12 residues. CDR3 residues: CASSPPRDTQYF. The CDR3 DNA reads as TGTGCCAGCAGCCCCCCACGGGATACGCAGTATTTT.

The J gene is TRBJ2-1, the V gene TRBV7-2, with 11 bases lining up with TRBD2. The CDR3 is made up of 17 amino acids. Germline lookup yields CDR1 SGHTA and CDR2 FQGNSA. After removal of 1 base from V and 4 bases from J, the junction contained 6 bases not matched to a gene. For the CDR3, the DNA is TGTGCCAGCAGCTTAGGCCCCGGGACTAGCGGATACAATGAGCAGTTCTTC. Amino acid sequence: CASSLGPGTSGYNEQFF.

This clone showed up just a few times. The chain recombines TRBV6-5 with TRBJ2-5, with D tentatively TRBD1 (5 bases). CDR1 MNHEY and CDR2 SVGAGI come from the germline V gene. The CDR3 sequence is 12 residues long. Trimming removed 7 bases at V and 1 base at J, with 7 bases between. CDR3 residues: CASTDSQETQYF. The CDR3 DNA follows: TGTGCCAGCACTGACAGCCAAGAGACCCAGTACTTC.

This clone was observed at least ten times. The genes are TRBV28 and TRBJ1-2; 7 positions agree with TRBD1. CDR1 is MDHEN, CDR2 SYDVKM, per germline. The junction had 7 bases not matched to a gene; V was cut back by 6 bases and J by 6 bases. The CDR3 has 13 residues. The CDR3 coding sequence is TGTGCCAGCAGGCCGCAGGGGGGAGATGGCTACACCTTC. Residues: CASRPQGGDGYTF.